Here is one T cell receptor (beta chain) with its context. The antigen it binds to is not known. No much larger clone is present one base from it, and per-base qualities are unavailable. V is cut back by 3 bases and J by 5 bases, with 6 bases in the junction unmatched. From a lookup of the germline V gene (reference sequence), CDR1 and CDR2 are SGHNT and YYREEE. The CDR3 sequence holds 14 residues, the cysteine and phenylalanine included. Just CDR3 DNA is preserved here, 42 bases in frame from base 1. The sample originates from a study of blood T cell repertoires in COVID-19 (dated by TCRdb to the early 2020s). For the study in its entirety: Samples from collaborators originated in the United States, Italy and Spain and spanned both the acute and convalescent phases of COVID-19. The prospective study material was composed of cDNA or gDNA derived from T cells, B-cell-depleted T cells, or PBMCs. The dataset comprised deeply sampled blood TCRbeta repertoires from subjects exposed to, actively infected with, or recovered from COVID-19. The repertoires were released in a freely available public database intended as a resource for research on the immune response to SARS-CoV-2. The samples were drawn from the first 160 participants of the ongoing ImmuneRACE study and from some 1,300 subjects provided by 6 global collaborators. The sample metadata nearly always contained a de-identified subject ID, COVID-19 status, age in years and sex. HLA class I and class II types, where available, came from metadata supplied by the sample provider rather than from assay-based typing.

The immunoSEQ Assay, a bias-controlled multiplex PCR, was used to amplify TCRbeta CDR3 regions from genomic DNA. The published analysis was carried out like this. The number of nucleated cells in each sample was estimated from the amplification of reference gene primers within the assay. To quantify the absolute abundance of each unique TCRbeta CDR3 rearrangement, sequence reads were collapsed and filtered. Productive Simpson clonality was computed per sample as the square root of Simpson's diversity index over productive rearrangements. TCRdb re-hosts the immuneACCESS table, in-frame sequences only. Its copies lack some clones; in the studies checked, an unresolved V gene accounts for under half of them, and the cause for the rest is not known. V and J calls and clone size are those listed in that table; D and trimming were worked out from the DNA. The sample table contains over 100,000 clones; only one count was recorded for around 80% of them. About 4% of the sample comes from the top ten.

Whole blood was collected in K2EDTA tubes by collaborating institutions according to the institutions' own protocols. Collaborator samples were shipped for TCRbeta analysis as frozen whole blood, isolated PBMCs, or DNA extracted from either sample type. On the study overall, not on this receptor specifically: How much clinical and demographic metadata was included differed by source and by participant, and the metadata was provided uncurated.

Sequenced: peripheral blood. This sequence was found in a woman over 75 with acute or convalescent COVID-19. The sequence is built from TRBV5-4 and TRBJ1-1, with 8 central nucleotides matching TRBD1. The DNA sequence reads TGTGCCAGCAGCTGGACAGGGTACGGTACTGAAGCTTTCTTT. Translated, it reads CASSWTGYGTEAFF.